This entry is about one T cell receptor (beta chain). This CDR3 region has 12 residues. The V gene lost 6 bases and the J gene lost 5 bases, with 10 bases spanning the gap. Germline V gives CDR1 MDHEN, CDR2 SYDVKM. The data were obtained in a study of blood T cell repertoires in COVID-19. Study as a whole: Sites across the United States, Italy and Spain contributed samples from acute and convalescent COVID-19. PBMCs, B-cell-depleted T cells, or T cells were the source of the cDNA or gDNA that made up the material.

The protocol was immunoSEQ multiplex PCR, while the TCRdb copy is restricted to in-frame clones and leaves out a portion. Of approximately 180,000 clones detected, around 85% appear once; the ten largest clones hold 9.5% to 13%. J is TRBJ1-1 and V is TRBV28, with D perhaps matching TRBD1 (5 bases). This receptor was obtained from a human donor with active or convalescent COVID-19. The donor label of this sample is uncertain. Sequenced material: peripheral blood. CDR3 in amino acids: CASRKTGTEAFF. The CDR3 coding sequence is TGTGCCAGCAGGAAAACAGGAACTGAAGCTTTCTTT.